The TCR beta chain under discussion was sequenced for a study of T cell repertoires in ileal Crohn's disease. Study-wide findings and caveats: Clonal expansions were more frequent in active smokers than non-smokers at surgery.

Remarks on this clone: The antigen remains undetermined. The sample contains more than one DNA sequence encoding this CDR3.

Trimming stripped 2 bases from V and 0 bases from J, with 8 bases between. CDR3 length: 15 amino acids. Germline CDR1 is MNHNS and CDR2 is SASEGT. Produced via immunoSEQ multiplex PCR; TCRdb's table is partial and in-frame only. This sample yields about 15,000 clones, of which 75% to 90% are seen a single time; approximately 4% belongs to the top ten. V and J are TRBV6-1 and TRBJ1-3; possible D gene TRBD1, 5 bases. This sequence was found in an adult with Crohn's disease. The sequencing sample was made of ileal tissue. This CDR3 is CASSEKGDSGNTIYF. In nucleotides, the CDR3 is TGTGCCAGCAGTGAAAAAGGGGACTCTGGAAACACCATATATTTT.